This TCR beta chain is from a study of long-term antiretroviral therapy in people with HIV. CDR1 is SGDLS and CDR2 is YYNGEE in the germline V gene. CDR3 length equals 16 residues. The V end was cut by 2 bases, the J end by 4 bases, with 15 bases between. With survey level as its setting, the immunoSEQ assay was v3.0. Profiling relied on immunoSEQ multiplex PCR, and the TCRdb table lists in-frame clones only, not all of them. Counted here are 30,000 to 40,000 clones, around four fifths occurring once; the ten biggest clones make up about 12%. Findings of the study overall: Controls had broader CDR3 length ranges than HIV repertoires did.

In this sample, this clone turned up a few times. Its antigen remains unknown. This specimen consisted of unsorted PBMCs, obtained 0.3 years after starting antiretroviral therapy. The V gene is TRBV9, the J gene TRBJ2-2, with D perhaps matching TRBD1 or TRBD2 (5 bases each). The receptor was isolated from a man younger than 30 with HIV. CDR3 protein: CASSVSDGTPTGELFF. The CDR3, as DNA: TGTGCCAGCAGCGTGAGTGACGGGACCCCCACCGGGGAGCTGTTTTTT.